The clone carrying this T cell receptor (beta chain) was observed once. Its antigen is undetermined. A read error may be the cause here, since a much bigger clone is one base away. CDR1 is MNHEY, CDR2 SVGAGI, per germline. Trimming pared 7 bases from V and 9 bases from J, leaving 15 bases between. CDR3 size: 12 residues. Via MiXCR, TCRdb re-called the multiplex PCR reads, giving one row per CDR3 protein. Here the sample spans 45,000 to 60,000 distinct CDR3 sequences, 23% being singletons. This entry comes from a study of breast tumors, draining lymph nodes, adjacent tissues. Study findings and constraints: That most tumor T cells come from lymph nodes remained unproven.

The chain is built from TRBV6-5 and TRBJ1-2, with D tentatively TRBD1 (5 bases). This sequence was found in a female donor with breast cancer. Some clones in this sample may be carry-over from other donors' samples. The sequenced sample was breast tumor tissue. The CDR3 nucleotides are TGTGCCAGCAATCCAGAAGGGGTGAGCTACACCTTC. Translating it yields CASNPEGVSYTF.